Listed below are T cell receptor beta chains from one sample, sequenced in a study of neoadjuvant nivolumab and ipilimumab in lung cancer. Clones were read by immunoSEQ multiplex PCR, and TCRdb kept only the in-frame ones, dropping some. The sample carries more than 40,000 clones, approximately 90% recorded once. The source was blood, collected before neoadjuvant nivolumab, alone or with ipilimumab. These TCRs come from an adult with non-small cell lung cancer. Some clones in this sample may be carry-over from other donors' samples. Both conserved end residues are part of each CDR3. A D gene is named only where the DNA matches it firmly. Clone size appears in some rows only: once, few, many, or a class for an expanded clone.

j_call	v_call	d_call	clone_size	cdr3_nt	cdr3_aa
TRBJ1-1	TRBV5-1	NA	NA	TGCGCCAGCAATCTGCACCGGGACACCCTGAACACTGAAGCTTTCTTT	CASNLHRDTLNTEAFF
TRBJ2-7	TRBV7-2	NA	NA	TGTGCCAGCAGCTTAGTTAGAAGGAAAGGGCCCTACGAGCAGTACTTC	CASSLVRRKGPYEQYF
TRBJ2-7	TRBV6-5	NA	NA	TGTGCCAGCAGTTACTCGGGTCCCCACTACGAGCAGTACTTC	CASSYSGPHYEQYF
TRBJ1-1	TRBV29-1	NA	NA	TGCAGCGTTGGTTCCCAGGGTACTATGAACACTGAAGCTTTCTTT	CSVGSQGTMNTEAFF
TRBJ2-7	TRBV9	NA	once	TGTGCCAGCAGCGTTGGACTATTCGGCGAGCAGTACTTC	CASSVGLFGEQYF
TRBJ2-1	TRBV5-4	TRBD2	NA	TGTGCCAGCAGCTTGCGGATGGGGGAGGGATACAATGAGCAGTTCTTC	CASSLRMGEGYNEQFF
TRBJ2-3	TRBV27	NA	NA	TGTGCCAGCAGACCCGGGTGGGATACGCAGTATTTT	CASRPGWDTQYF
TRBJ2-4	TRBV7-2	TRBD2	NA	TGTGCCAGCAGCTTAGAGGTAGCGGGAGTGGGTGCCAAAAACATTCAGTACTTC	CASSLEVAGVGAKNIQYF
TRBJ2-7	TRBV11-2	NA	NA	TGTGCCAGCAGCTTCGAACGGACCTCCTACGAGCAGTACTTC	CASSFERTSYEQYF
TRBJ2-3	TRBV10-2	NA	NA	TGCGCCAGCAGTGACATCGGGATGGGAGATACGCAGTATTTT	CASSDIGMGDTQYF
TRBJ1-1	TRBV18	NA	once	TGTGCCAGCTCACCCAGAAATCAGGGACTGGTGAGCACTGAAGCTTTCTTT	CASSPRNQGLVSTEAFF
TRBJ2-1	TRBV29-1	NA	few	TGCAGCGTGGGAATTCTGGGGGGCTCCTACAATGAGCAGTTCTTC	CSVGILGGSYNEQFF
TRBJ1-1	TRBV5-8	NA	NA	TGTGCCAGCAGCTTATGGGCAGCATGGGCTTTCTTT	CASSLWAAWAFF
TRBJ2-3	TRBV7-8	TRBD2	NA	TGTGCCAGCAGGGGGGGGGTTGGGACAGATACGCAGTATTTT	CASRGGVGTDTQYF
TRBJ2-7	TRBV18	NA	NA	TGTGCCAGCTCACCACTGTCCCAGGCCCGAGGGGTTTACGAGCAGTACTTC	CASSPLSQARGVYEQYF
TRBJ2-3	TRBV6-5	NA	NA	TGTGCCAGCAGTTACCAGGGACTCTTCACAGATACGCAGTATTTT	CASSYQGLFTDTQYF
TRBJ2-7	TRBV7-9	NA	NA	TGTGCCAGCAGCCCCGGACCGGGAGAGCAGTACTTC	CASSPGPGEQYF
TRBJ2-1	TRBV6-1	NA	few	TGTGCCAGCAGTGAAGCATGGGTGGGGTACTACAATGAGCAGTTCTTC	CASSEAWVGYYNEQFF
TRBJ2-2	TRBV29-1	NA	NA	TGCAGCGTTGGGGGGCCTAGGGAGGGGACCGGGGAGCTGTTTTTT	CSVGGPREGTGELFF
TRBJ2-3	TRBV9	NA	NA	TGTGCCAGCAGCGTAGGTGGAACGACAGATACGCAGTATTTT	CASSVGGTTDTQYF
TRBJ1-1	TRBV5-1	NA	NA	TGCGCCAGCAGCGGCGTGGGGACTACTGAAGCTTTCTTT	CASSGVGTTEAFF
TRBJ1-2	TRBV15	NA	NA	TGTGCCACCAGCAGAGAAGGGCAGGAAGGCTACACCTTC	CATSREGQEGYTF
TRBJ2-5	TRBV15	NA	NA	TGTGCCACCGCGATTGGATGGGGGGACAAAGAGACCCAGTACTTC	CATAIGWGDKETQYF
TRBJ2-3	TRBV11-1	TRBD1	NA	TGTGCCAGCAGCTTAGGCGTGACAGGGGAATCTTGGACAGATACGCAGTATTTT	CASSLGVTGESWTDTQYF
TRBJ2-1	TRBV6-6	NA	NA	TGTGCCAGCAGTTACAATGAGCAGTTCTTC	CASSYNEQFF
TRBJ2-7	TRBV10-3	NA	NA	TGTGCCATCAGTGACGGACAGAGCTCCTACGAGCAGTACTTC	CAISDGQSSYEQYF
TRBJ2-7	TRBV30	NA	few	TGTGCCTGGGGTTCTTTAGGGCAGTACTTC	CAWGSLGQYF
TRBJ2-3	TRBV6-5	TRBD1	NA	TGTGCCAGCAGCCCGGGACAGGGCCCAGATACGCAGTATTTT	CASSPGQGPDTQYF
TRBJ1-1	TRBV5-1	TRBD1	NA	TGCGCCAGCAGCCCGGGGACAGAAGGCACTGAAGCTTTCTTT	CASSPGTEGTEAFF
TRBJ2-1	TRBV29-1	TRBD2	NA	TGCAGCGTTGAAGGGACTAGCGGGAGCCATGAGCAGTTCTTC	CSVEGTSGSHEQFF
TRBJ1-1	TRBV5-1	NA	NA	TGCGCCAGCAGCTCGACACACCTGAACACTGAAGCTTTCTTT	CASSSTHLNTEAFF
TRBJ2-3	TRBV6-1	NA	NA	TGTGCCAGCAAGGACAGCCGGGACACAGATACGCAGTATTTT	CASKDSRDTDTQYF
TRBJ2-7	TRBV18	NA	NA	TGTGCCAGCTCACCCCCCCTCGTCGGTTACGAGCAGTACTTC	CASSPPLVGYEQYF
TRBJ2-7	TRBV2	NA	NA	TGTGCCAGCAGTGATGGCGGGACACACTTCTACGAGCAGTACTTC	CASSDGGTHFYEQYF
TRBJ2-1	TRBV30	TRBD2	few	TGTGCCTGGAGGGCTCAAAGCGGGGGCCCGACCAATGAGCAGTTCTTC	CAWRAQSGGPTNEQFF